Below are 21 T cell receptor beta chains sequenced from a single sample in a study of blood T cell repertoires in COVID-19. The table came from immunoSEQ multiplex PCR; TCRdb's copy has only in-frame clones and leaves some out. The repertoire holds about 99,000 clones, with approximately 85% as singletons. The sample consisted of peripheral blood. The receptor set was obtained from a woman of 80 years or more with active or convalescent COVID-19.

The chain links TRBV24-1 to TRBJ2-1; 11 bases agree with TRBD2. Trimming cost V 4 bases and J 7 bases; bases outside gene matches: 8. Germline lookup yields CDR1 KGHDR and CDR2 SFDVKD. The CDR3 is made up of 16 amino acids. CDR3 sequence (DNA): TGTGCCACCAGTGACCGTAGCGGGAGGGCGGGAAATGAGCAGTTCTTC. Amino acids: CATSDRSGRAGNEQFF.

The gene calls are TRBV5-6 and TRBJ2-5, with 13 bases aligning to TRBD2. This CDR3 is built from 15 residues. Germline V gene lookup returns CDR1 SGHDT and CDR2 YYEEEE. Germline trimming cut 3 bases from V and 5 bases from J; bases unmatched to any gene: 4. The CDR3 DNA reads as TGTGCCAGCAGCTCGATGACTAGCGGGGGGGAGACCCAGTACTTC. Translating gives CASSSMTSGGETQYF.

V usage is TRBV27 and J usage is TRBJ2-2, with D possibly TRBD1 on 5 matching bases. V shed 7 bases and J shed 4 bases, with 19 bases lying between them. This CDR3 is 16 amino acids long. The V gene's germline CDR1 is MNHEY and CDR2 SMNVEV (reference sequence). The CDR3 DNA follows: TGTGCCAGCACCATCCATGGGGCAGGGCGCACCGGGGAGCTGTTTTTT. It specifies CASTIHGAGRTGELFF.

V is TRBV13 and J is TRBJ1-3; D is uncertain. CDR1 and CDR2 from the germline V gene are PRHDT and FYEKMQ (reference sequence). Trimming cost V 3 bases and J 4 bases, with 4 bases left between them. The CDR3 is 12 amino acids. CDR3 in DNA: TGTGCCAGCAGCTTGAGGGGAAACACCATATATTTT. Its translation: CASSLRGNTIYF.

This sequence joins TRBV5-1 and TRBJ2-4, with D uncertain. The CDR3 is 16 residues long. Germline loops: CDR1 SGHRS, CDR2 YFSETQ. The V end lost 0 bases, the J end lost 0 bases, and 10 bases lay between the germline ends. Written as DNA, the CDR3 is TGCGCCAGCAGCTTGGGTCCGAAACTAGCCAAAAACATTCAGTACTTC. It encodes CASSLGPKLAKNIQYF.

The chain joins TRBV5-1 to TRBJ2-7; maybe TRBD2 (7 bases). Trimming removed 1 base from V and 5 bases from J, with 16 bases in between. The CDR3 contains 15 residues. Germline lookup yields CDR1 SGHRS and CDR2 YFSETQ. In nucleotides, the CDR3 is TGCGCCAGCAGCTTGTCCCCTTGGGGGGGCGACGAGCAGTACTTC. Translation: CASSLSPWGGDEQYF.

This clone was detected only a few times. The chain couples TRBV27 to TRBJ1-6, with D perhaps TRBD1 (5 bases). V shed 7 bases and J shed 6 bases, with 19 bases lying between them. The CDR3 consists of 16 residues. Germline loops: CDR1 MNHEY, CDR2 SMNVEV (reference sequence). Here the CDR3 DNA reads TGTGCCAGCACCTGGGCGGGGGGGTTCAGTAATTCACCCCTCCACTTT. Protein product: CASTWAGGFSNSPLHF.

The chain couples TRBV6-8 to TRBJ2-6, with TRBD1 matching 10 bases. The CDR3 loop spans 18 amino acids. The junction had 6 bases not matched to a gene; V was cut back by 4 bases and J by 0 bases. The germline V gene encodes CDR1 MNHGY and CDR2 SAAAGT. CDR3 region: CASSSPTGGTSGANVLTF. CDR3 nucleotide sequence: TGTGCCAGCAGTTCCCCGACAGGGGGCACCTCTGGGGCCAACGTCCTGACTTTC.

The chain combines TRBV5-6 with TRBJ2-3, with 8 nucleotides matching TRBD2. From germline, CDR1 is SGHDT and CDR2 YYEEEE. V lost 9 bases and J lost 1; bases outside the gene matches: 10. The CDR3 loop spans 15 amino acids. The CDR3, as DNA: TGTGCCACCACTGTATCGGGACTAGGCACAGATACGCAGTATTTT. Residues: CATTVSGLGTDTQYF.

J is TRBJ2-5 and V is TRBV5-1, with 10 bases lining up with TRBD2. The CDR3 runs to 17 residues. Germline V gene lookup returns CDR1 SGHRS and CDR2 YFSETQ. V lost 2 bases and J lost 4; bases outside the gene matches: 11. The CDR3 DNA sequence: TGCGCCAGCAGCTTTTCCTTTAGCGGGAGGAATAGAGAGACCCAGTACTTC. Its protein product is CASSFSFSGRNRETQYF.

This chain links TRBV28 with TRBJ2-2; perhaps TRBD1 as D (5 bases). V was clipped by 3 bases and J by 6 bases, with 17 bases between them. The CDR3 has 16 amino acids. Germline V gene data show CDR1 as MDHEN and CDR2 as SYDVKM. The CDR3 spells CASSFPGFGISGELFF. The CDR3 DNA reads TGTGCCAGCAGTTTTCCAGGGTTTGGTATCTCCGGGGAGCTGTTTTTT.

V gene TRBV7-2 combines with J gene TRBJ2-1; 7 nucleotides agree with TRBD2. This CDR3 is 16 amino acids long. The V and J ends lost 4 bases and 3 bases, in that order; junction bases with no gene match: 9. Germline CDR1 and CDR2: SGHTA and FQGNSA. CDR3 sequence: CASSSQSGGNYNEQFF. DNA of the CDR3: TGTGCCAGCAGCTCCCAGTCCGGGGGGAACTACAATGAGCAGTTCTTC. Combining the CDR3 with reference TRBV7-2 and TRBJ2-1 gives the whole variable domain GAGVSQSPSNKVTEKGKDVELRCDPISGHTALYWYRQSLGQGLEFLIYFQGNSAPDKSGLPSDRFSAERTGGSVSTLTIQRTQQEDSAVYLCASSSQSGGNYNEQFFGPGTRLTVL.

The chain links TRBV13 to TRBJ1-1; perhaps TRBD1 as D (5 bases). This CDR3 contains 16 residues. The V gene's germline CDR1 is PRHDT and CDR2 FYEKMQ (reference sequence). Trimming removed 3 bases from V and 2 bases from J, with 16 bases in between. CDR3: CASSFGGVRYNTEAFF. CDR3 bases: TGTGCCAGCAGCTTCGGGGGAGTTCGCTACAACACTGAAGCTTTCTTT.

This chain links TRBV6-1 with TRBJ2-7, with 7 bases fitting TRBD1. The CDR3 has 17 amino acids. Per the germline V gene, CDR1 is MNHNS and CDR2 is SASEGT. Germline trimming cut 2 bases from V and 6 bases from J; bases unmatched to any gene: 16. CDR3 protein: CASSELGWGQRTPEQYF. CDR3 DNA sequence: TGTGCCAGCAGTGAATTGGGTTGGGGACAGAGAACCCCCGAGCAGTACTTC.

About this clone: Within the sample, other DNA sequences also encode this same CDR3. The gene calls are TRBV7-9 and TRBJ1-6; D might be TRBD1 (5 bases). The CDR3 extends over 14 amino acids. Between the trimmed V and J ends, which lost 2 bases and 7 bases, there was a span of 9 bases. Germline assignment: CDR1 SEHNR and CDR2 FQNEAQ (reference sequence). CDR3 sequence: CASSLSGGNSPLHF. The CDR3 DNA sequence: TGTGCCAGCAGCTTATCGGGGGGAAATTCACCCCTCCACTTT.

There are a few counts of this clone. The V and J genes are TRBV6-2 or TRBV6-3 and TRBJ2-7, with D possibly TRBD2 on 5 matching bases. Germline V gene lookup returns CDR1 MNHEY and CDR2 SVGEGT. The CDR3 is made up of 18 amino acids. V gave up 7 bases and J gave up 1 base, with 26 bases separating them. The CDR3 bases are TGTGCCAGCACCCCAGGACTCCTCACATCTTGGAGGTCCTACGAGCAGTACTTC. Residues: CASTPGLLTSWRSYEQYF.

CDR3 bases: TGTGCCACCACTTGTGACGGAGCTAGCAATCAGCCCCAGCATTTT. Protein product: CATTCDGASNQPQHF. The genes are TRBV24-1 and TRBJ1-5; D is undetermined. This CDR3 has 15 amino acids. Germline CDR1 is KGHDR and CDR2 is SFDVKD. V lost 8 bases to trimming and J lost 0 bases, with 13 bases between them.

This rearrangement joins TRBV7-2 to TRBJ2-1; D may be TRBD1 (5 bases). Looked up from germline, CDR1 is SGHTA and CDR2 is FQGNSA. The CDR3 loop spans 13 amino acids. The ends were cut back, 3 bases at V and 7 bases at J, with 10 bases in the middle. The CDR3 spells CASSFGAGNEQFF. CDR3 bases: TGTGCCAGCAGCTTTGGGGCCGGTAATGAGCAGTTCTTC.

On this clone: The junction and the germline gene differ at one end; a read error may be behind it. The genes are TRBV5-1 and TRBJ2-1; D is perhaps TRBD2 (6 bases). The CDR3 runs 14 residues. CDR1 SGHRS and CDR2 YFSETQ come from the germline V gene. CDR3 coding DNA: TGTGCCAGCAGCTTCCCGGGACTTTACAATGAGCAGTTCTTC. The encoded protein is CASSFPGLYNEQFF.

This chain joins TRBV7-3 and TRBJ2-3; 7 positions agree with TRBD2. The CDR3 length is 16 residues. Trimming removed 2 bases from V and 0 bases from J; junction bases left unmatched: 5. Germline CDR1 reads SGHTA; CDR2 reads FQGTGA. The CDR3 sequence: CASSLLPSGSTDTQYF. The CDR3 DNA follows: TGTGCCAGCAGCTTACTCCCTAGCGGAAGCACAGATACGCAGTATTTT. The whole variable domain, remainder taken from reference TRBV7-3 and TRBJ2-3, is GAGVSQTPSNKVTEKGKYVELRCDPISGHTALYWYRQSLGQGPEFLIYFQGTGAADDSGLPNDRFFAVRPEGSVSTLKIQRTERGDSAVYLCASSLLPSGSTDTQYFGPGTRLTVL.

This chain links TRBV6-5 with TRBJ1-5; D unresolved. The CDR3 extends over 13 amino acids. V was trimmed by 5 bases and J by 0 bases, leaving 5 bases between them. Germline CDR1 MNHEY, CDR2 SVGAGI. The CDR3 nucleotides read TGTGCCAGCAGTACTAATAGCAATCAGCCCCAGCATTTT. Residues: CASSTNSNQPQHF.